This T cell receptor (beta chain) is drawn from a study of cytomegalovirus exposure and HLA in healthy donors. The CDR3 spans 18 residues. V trimming: 2 bases; J trimming: 7 bases; junction bases outside the gene matches: 16. Germline assignment: CDR1 LNHNV and CDR2 YYDKDF (reference sequence). Study-level results: Generally TCR sequences proved uncommon, though certain public TCRs appeared in numerous donors.

Remarks on this clone: The antigen is undetermined.

Both 60 Vbeta primers and 13 Jbeta primers went into the PCR. In the authors' methods: Later work found approximately 87 million unique TCR beta chains, with approximately 12 million shared. Profiled with immunoSEQ multiplex PCR; TCRdb holds only in-frame clones, not every one. V, J and clone size were drawn from that table, and D and trimming were deduced from the DNA. The repertoire table contains about 200,000 clones. The sequenced sample consisted of PBMCs. The chain has TRBV15 and TRBJ2-1, with 8 bases aligning to TRBD2. The clonotype was recovered from a woman in her 30s in good health and CMV-seropositive. The CDR3 nucleotides are TGTGCCACCAGCAGAAATCCCAAGCGGGAGCGAAAGGGGAATGAGCAGTTCTTC. Its protein is CATSRNPKRERKGNEQFF.